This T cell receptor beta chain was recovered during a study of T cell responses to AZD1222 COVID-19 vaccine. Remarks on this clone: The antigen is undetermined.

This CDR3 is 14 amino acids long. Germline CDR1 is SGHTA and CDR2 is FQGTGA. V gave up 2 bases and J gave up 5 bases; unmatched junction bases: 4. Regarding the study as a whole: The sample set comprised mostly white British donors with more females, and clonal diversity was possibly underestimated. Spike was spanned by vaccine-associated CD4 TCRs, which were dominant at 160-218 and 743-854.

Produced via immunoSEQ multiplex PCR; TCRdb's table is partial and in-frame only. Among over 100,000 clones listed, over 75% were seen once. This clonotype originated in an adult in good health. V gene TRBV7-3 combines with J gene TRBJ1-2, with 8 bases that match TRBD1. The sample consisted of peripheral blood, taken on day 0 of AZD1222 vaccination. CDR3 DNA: TGTGCCAGCAGCTTATCAGGACAGGGTTATGGCTACACCTTC. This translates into CASSLSGQGYGYTF.